This T cell receptor beta chain was recovered during a study of T cell responses to AZD1222 COVID-19 vaccine. Germline values: CDR1 ENHRY, CDR2 SYGVKD. This CDR3 spans 15 amino acids. The V end was cut by 5 bases, the J end by 1 base, with 14 bases between. Data came from immunoSEQ multiplex PCR; TCRdb stores just in-frame clones and leaves some out. This table has around 140,000 clones, 89% appearing once. The clonotype comes from an adult in good health. Sequencing used peripheral blood, obtained on day 0 of AZD1222 vaccination. This chain joins TRBV10-3 and TRBJ1-1; D ambiguous. CDR3 in DNA: TGTGCCATCAGTCGCATGGCGGGAACGAACACTGAAGCTTTCTTT. Translating gives CAISRMAGTNTEAFF.